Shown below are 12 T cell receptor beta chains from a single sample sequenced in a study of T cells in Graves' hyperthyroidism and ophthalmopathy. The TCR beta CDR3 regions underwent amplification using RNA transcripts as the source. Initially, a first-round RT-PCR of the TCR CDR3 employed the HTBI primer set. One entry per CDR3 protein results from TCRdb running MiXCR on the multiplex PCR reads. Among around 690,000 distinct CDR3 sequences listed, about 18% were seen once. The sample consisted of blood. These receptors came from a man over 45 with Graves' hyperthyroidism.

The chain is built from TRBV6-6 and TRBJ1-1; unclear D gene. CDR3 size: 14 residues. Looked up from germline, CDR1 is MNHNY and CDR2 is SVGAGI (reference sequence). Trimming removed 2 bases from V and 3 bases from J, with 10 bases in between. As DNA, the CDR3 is TGTGCCAGCAGTTACCGAGTGCCATACACTGAAGCTTTCTTT. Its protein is CASSYRVPYTEAFF.

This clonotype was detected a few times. The CDR3 protein is CASSERTETYNEQFF. CDR3 bases: TGTGCCAGCAGTGAACGGACCGAAACCTACAATGAGCAGTTCTTC. The chain couples TRBV6-1 to TRBJ2-1, with D hard to call. The CDR3 is 15 residues long. V was pared by 2 bases and J by 2 bases, with 10 bases between. Germline V gene sequence: CDR1 MNHNS, CDR2 SASEGT.

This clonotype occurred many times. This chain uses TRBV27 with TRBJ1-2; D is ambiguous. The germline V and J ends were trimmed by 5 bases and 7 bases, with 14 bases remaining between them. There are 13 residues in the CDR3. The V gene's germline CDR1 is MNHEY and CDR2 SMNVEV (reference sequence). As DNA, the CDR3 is TGTGCCAGCAGTCGACGGGTGGTGGGTGGCTACACCTTC. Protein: CASSRRVVGGYTF.

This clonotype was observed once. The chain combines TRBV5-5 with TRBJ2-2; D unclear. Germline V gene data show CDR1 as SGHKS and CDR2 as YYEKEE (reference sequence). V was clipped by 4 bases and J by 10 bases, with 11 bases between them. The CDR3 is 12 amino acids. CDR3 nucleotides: TGTGCCAGCAGCCACAGCGCGAAGGAGCTGTTTTTT. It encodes CASSHSAKELFF.

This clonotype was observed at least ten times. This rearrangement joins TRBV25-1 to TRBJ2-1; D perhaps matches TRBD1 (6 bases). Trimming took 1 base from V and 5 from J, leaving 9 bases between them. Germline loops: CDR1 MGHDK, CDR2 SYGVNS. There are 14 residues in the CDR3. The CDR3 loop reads CASSESTGHNEQFF. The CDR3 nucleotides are TGTGCCAGCAGTGAATCGACAGGACACAATGAGCAGTTCTTC.

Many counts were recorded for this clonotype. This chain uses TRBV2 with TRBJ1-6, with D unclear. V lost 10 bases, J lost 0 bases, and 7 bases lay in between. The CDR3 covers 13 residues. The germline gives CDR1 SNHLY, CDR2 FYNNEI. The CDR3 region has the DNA TGTGCCACCCAGAACTCCTATAATTCACCCCTCCACTTT. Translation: CATQNSYNSPLHF.

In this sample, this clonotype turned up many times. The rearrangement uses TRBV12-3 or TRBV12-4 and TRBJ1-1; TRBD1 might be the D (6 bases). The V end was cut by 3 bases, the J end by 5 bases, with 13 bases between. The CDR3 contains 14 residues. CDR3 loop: CASSLDPGVTEAFF. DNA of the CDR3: TGTGCCAGCAGTTTGGATCCAGGGGTGACTGAAGCTTTCTTT.

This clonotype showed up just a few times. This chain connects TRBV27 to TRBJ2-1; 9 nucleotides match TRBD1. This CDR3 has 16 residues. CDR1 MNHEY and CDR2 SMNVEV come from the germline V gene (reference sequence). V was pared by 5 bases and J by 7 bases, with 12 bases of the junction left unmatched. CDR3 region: CASSQAGTGPTNEQFF. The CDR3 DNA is TGTGCCAGCAGTCAGGCCGGGACAGGGCCGACAAATGAGCAGTTCTTC.

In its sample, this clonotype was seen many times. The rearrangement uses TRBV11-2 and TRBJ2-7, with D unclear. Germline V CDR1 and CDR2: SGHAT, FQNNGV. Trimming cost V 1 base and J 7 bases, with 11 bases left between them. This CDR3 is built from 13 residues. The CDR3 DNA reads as TGTGCCAGCAGCTTAGGATTGGCGGCAGAGCAGTACTTC. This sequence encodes CASSLGLAAEQYF.

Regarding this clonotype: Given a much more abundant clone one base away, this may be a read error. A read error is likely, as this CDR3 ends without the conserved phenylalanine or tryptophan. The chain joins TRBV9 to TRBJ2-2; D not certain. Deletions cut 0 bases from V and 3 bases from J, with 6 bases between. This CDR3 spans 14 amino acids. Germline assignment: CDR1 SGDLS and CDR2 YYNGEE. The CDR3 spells CASSVVYDTGELFL. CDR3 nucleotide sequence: TGTGCCAGCAGCGTAGTGTACGACACCGGGGAGCTGTTTCTT.

This CDR3 is CASCGQGVSEQYF. The CDR3 nucleotides read TGTGCCAGCTGTGGGCAGGGGGTCTCCGAGCAGTACTTC. The rearrangement uses TRBV25-1 and TRBJ2-7; 7 bases are a match to TRBD1. Unmatched junction bases numbered 10, after V lost 8 bases and J lost 6 bases. This CDR3 spans 13 amino acids. The germline gives CDR1 MGHDK, CDR2 SYGVNS.

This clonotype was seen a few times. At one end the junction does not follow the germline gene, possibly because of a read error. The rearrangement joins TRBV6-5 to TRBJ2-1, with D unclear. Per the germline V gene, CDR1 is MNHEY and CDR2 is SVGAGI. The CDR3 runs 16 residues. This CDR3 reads CASSYSPEGPYSEQFF. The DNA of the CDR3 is TGTGCCAGCAGTTACTCGCCCGAAGGACCATACAGTGAGCAGTTCTTC.